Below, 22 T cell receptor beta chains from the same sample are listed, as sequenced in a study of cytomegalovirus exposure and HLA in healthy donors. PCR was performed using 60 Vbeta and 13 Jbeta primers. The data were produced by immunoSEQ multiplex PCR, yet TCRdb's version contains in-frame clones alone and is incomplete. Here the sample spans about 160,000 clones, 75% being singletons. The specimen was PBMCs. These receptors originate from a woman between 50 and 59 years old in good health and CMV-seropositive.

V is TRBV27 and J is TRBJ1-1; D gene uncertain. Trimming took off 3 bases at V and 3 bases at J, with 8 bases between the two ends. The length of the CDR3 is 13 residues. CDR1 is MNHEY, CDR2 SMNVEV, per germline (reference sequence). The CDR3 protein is CASSFRVDTEAFF. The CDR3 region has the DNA TGTGCCAGCAGTTTCCGGGTGGACACTGAAGCTTTCTTT.

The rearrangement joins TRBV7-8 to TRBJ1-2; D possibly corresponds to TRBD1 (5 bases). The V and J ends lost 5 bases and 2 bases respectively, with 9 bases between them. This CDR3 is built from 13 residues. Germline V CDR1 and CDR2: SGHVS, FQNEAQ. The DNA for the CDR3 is TGTGCCAGCAGCCCAGACAGAAACTATGGCTACACCTTC. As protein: CASSPDRNYGYTF. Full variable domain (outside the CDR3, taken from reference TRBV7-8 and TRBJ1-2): GAGVSQSPRYKVAKRGQDVALRCDPISGHVSLFWYQQALGQGPEFLTYFQNEAQLDKSGLPSDRFFAERPEGSVSTLKIQRTQQEDSAVYLCASSPDRNYGYTFGSGTRLTVV.

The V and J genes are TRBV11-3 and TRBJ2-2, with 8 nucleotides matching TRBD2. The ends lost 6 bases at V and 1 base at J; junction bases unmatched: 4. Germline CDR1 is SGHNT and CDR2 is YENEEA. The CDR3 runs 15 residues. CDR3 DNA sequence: TGTGCCAGCAGATCGGGACTAGTGAACACCGGGGAGCTGTTTTTT. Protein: CASRSGLVNTGELFF.

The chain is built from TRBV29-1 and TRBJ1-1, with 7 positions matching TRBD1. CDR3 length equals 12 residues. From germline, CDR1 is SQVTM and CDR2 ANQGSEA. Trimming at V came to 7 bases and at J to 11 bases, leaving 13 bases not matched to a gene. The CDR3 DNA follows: TGCAGCGGAGTGGGACAGCCCGGTCATGCTTTCTTT. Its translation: CSGVGQPGHAFF.

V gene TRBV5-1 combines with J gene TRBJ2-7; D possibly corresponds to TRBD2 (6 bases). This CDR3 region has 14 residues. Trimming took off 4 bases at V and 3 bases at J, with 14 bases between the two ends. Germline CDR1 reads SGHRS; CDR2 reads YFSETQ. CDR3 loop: CASSQTSEGYEQYF. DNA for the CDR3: TGCGCCAGCAGCCAGACTTCGGAGGGCTACGAGCAGTACTTC.

The CDR3: CASRSGGASGTQYF. The CDR3 region has the DNA TGCGCCAGCAGAAGCGGGGGGGCGTCCGGTACGCAGTATTTT. The chain joins TRBV4-1 to TRBJ2-3; the match to TRBD2 covers 10 bases. Germline trimming cut 6 bases from V and 8 bases from J; bases unmatched to any gene: 8. The germline gives CDR1 MGHRA, CDR2 YSYEKL. CDR3 length: 14 amino acids.

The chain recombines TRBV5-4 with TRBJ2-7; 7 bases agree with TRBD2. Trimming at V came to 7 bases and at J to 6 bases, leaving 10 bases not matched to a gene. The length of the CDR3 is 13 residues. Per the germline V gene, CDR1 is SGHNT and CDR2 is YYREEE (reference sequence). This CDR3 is CASSPPSGTEQYF. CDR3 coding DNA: TGTGCCAGCTCACCCCCCAGCGGGACCGAGCAGTACTTC.

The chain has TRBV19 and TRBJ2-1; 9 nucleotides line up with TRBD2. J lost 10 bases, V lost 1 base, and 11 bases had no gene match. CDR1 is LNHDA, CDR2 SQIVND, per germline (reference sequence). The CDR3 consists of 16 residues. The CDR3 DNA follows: TGTGCCAGTAGTATAGCTGGGGCGGGGGGGCCATGGGAGCAGTTCTTC. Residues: CASSIAGAGGPWEQFF.

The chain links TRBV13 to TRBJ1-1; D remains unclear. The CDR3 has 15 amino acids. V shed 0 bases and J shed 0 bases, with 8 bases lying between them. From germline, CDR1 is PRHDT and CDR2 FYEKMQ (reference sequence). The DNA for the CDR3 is TGTGCCAGCAGCTTAGGAAGTACGGTGAACACTGAAGCTTTCTTT. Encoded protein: CASSLGSTVNTEAFF.

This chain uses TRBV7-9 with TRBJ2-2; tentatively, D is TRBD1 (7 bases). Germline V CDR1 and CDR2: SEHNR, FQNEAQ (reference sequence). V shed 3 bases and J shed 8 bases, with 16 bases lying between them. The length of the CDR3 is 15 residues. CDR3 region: CASSFVQGGRGELFF. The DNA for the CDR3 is TGTGCCAGCAGCTTCGTCCAGGGGGGAAGAGGGGAGCTGTTTTTT. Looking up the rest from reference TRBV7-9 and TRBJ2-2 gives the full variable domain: DTGVSQNPRHKITKRGQNVTFRCDPISEHNRLYWYRQTLGQGPEFLTYFQNEAQLEKSRLLSDRFSAERPKGSFSTLEIQRTEQGDSAMYLCASSFVQGGRGELFFGEGSRLTVL.

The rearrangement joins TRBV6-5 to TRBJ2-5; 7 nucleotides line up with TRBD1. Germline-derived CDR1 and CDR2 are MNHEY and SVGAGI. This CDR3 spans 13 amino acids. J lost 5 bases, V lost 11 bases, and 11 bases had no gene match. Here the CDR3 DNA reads TGTGCCTCAGGGAGAGGGGGCTTGGAGACCCAGTACTTC. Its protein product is CASGRGGLETQYF.

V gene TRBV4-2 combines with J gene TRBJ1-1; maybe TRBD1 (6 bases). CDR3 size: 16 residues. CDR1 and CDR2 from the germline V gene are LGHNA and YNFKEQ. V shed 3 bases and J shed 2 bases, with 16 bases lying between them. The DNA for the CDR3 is TGTGCCAGCAGCCAGTTGGGGCGGGGGGCTAACACTGAAGCTTTCTTT. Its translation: CASSQLGRGANTEAFF.

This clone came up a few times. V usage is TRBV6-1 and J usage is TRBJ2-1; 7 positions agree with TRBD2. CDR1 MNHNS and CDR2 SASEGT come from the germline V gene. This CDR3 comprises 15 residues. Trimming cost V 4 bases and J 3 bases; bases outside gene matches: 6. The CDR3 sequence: CASSGASGDYNEQFF. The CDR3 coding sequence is TGTGCCAGCAGTGGGGCTAGCGGAGACTACAATGAGCAGTTCTTC.

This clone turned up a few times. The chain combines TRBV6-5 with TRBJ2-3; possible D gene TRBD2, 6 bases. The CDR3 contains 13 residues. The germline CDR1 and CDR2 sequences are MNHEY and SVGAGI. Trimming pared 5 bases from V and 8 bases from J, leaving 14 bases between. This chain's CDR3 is CASSQRLVGTQYF. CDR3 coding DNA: TGTGCCAGCAGTCAACGACTAGTTGGTACGCAGTATTTT.

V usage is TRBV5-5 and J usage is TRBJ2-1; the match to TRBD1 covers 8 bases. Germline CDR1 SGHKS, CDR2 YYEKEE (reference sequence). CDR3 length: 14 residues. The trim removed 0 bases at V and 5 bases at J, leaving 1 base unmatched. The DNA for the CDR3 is TGTGCCAGCAGCTTGGTGGGACAGGACAATGAGCAGTTCTTC. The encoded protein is CASSLVGQDNEQFF.

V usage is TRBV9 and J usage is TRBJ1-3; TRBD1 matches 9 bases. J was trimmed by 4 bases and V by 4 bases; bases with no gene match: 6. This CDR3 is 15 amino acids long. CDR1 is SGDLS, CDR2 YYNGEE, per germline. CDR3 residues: CASSPRQGEGNTIYF. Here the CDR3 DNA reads TGTGCCAGCAGCCCCCGACAGGGGGAAGGAAACACCATATATTTT.

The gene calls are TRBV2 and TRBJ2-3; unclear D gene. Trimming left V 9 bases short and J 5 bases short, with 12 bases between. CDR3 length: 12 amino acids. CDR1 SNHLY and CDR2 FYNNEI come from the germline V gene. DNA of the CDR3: TGTGCCAGTTATTATTTCGGAGATACGCAGTATTTT. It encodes CASYYFGDTQYF.

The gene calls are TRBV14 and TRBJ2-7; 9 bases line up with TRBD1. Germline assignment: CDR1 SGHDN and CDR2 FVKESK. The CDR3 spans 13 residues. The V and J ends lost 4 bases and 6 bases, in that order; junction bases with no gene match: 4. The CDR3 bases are TGTGCCAGCAGCCGCATGGACAGGGGCGAGCAGTACTTC. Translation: CASSRMDRGEQYF.

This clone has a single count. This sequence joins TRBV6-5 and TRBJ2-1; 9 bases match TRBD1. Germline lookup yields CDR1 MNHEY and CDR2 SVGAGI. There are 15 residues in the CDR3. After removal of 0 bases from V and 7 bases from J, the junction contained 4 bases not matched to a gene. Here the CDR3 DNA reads TGTGCCAGCAGTTACTCGTGGGACAGGGATAATGAGCAGTTCTTC. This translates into CASSYSWDRDNEQFF.

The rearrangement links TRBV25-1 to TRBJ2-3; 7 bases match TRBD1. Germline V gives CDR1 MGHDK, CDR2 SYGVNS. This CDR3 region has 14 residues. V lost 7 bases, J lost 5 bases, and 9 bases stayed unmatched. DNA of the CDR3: TGTGCCAGCACCCCCACACAGGGGAGAGATACGCAGTATTTT. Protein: CASTPTQGRDTQYF.

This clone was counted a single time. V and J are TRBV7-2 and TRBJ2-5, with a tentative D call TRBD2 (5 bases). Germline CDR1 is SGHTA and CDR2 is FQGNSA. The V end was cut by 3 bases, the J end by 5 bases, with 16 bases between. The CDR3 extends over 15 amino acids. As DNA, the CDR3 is TGTGCCAGCAGCTTTCTTGCGGGCTCTAGGGAGACCCAGTACTTC. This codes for CASSFLAGSRETQYF.

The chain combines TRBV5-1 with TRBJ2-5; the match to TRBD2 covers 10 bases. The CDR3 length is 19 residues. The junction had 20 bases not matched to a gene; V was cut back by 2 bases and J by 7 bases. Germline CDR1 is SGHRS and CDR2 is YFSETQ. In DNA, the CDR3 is TGCGCCAGCAGCTTAATCCCGGGACTAGCGTCGAAGGGGTCAGGGACCCAGTACTTC. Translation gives CASSLIPGLASKGSGTQYF.